This T cell receptor (beta chain) was identified in a study of T cell repertoires in cytomegalovirus infection. About the research overall: Carrying CMV and the relevant HLA type showed in public TCR beta signatures.

Findings and limits, study-wide: Identification of carriers of CMV plus the relevant HLA was achieved through cumulative public TCR beta family frequency. In two of eight donors, the top clonotype was HLA-C-restricted CMV-specific.

The CDR3 runs to 13 residues. The germline CDR1 and CDR2 sequences are DFQATT and SNEGSKA (reference sequence). The V end lost 6 bases, the J end lost 3 bases, and 12 bases lay between the germline ends. About this clonotype itself: The target antigen is unknown.

Each CDR3 protein is one row after TCRdb ran MiXCR on the reads. Here the sample spans some 180,000 distinct CDR3 sequences, roughly 9% being singletons. The source is a human donor in good health (CMV status not recorded). Some clones in this sample may be carry-over from other donors' samples. The sequenced sample consisted of PBMCs. This sequence joins TRBV20-1 and TRBJ1-5, with D perhaps matching TRBD1 (6 bases). Written as DNA, the CDR3 is TGCAGTGCCAAAACAGGGTACAATCAGCCCCAGCATTTT. Residues: CSAKTGYNQPQHF.